Described below is a single T cell receptor (beta chain) sequence and its context. Its specificity is not known. The trim removed 5 bases at V and 5 bases at J, leaving 9 bases unmatched. The CDR3 is made up of 15 amino acids. Germline CDR1 is SGHTA and CDR2 is FQGNSA. Isolated PBMCs totaled at least 6 million in each sample. The entry originates in a study of blood T cells in healthy people across ages. The use of a sample-barcoded 5' primer and a J-beta primer mix characterized a second PCR of roughly 6 to 11 cycles. MiXCR, run by TCRdb on the 5' RACE reads, gives a single entry per CDR3 protein. The table includes 450,000 to 700,000 distinct CDR3 sequences, about 26% detected once. The study's findings and limits: Greater diversity and more naive CD4+ cells were seen in long-lived donors than in aged donors. A strong correlation between TCR beta diversity and naive T cell percentage was seen.

The TCR sequence derives from a woman aged 70-85 years in good health. This chain links TRBV7-2 with TRBJ1-2; 9 bases line up with TRBD1. The sample comprised blood. CDR3 nucleotide sequence: TGTGCCAGCAGCCTCCGGGACAGGGCCCCGTATGGCTACACCTTC. Residues: CASSLRDRAPYGYTF.